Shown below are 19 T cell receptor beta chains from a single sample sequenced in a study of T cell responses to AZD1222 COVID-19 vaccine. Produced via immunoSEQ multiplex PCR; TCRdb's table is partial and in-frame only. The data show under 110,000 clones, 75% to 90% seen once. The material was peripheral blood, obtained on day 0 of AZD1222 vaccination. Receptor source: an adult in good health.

CDR3 DNA: TGTGCCAGCAGCGTAGAAGGCTTCGCTCGTGGCTACACCTTC. It encodes CASSVEGFARGYTF. The chain combines TRBV9 with TRBJ1-2; D gene ambiguous. This CDR3 comprises 14 residues. Germline assignment: CDR1 SGDLS and CDR2 YYNGEE. Between the trimmed V and J ends, which lost 0 bases and 7 bases, there was a span of 13 bases.

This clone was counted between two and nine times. The CDR3 nucleotides read TGCAGCGTTGAATTGGGACAGGGCAATCAGCCCCAGCATTTT. Translation gives CSVELGQGNQPQHF. This chain uses TRBV29-1 with TRBJ1-5, with 8 nucleotides matching TRBD1. Germline CDR1 and CDR2: SQVTM and ANQGSEA. The CDR3 loop spans 14 amino acids. The V and J ends lost 2 bases and 2 bases, in that order; junction bases with no gene match: 2.

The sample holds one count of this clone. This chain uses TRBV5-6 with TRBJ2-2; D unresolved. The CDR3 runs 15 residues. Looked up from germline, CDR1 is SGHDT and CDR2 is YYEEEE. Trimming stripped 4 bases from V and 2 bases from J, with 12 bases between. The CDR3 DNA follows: TGTGCCAGCAGCAATCTGCCAGATAACACCGGGGAGCTGTTTTTT. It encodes CASSNLPDNTGELFF.

CDR3 DNA: TGTGCCAGCAGCCTCCACCCCGGGGGGGGAAGCTCCTACAATGAGCAGTTCTTC. It translates to CASSLHPGGGSSYNEQFF. V is TRBV16 and J is TRBJ2-1, with 8 bases fitting TRBD2. The CDR3 runs to 18 residues. V trimming: 4 bases; J trimming: 0 bases; junction bases outside the gene matches: 11. Germline V gene data show CDR1 as KGHSY and CDR2 as FQNENV.

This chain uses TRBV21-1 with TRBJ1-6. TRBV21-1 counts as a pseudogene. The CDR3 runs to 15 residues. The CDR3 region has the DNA TGTGCCAGCAGCAAGGTTTGGGGAGAGGAGTCACCCCTCCACTTT. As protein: CASSKVWGEESPLHF.

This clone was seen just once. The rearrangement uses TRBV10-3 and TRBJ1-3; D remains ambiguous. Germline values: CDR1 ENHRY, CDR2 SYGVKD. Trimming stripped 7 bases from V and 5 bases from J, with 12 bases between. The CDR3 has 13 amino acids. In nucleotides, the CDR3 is TGTGCCATCACCGAGGGAAGAAGAAACACCATATATTTT. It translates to CAITEGRRNTIYF.

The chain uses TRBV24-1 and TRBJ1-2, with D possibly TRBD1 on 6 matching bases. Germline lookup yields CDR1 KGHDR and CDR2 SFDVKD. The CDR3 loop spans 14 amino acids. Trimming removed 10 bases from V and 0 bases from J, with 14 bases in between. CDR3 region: CATQGNGANYGYTF. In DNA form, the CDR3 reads TGTGCCACTCAGGGGAATGGCGCTAACTATGGCTACACCTTC.

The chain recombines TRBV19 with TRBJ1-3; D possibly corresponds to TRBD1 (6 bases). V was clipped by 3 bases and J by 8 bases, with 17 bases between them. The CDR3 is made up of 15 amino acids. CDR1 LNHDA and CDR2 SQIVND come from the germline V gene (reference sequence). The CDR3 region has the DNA TGTGCCAGTAGTATCCAGGGGCGCAGTATGGACACCATATATTTT. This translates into CASSIQGRSMDTIYF.

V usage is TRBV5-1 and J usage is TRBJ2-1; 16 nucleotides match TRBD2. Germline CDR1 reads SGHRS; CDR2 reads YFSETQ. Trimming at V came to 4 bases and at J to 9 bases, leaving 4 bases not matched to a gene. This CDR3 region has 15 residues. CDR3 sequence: CASSHGTSGRVEQFF. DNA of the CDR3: TGCGCCAGCAGCCACGGGACTAGCGGGAGGGTTGAGCAGTTCTTC.

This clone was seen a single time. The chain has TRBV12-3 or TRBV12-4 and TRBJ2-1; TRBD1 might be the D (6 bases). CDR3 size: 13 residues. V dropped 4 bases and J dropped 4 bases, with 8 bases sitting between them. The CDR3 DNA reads TGTGCCAGCAGTTCCGGACAGTACAATGAGCAGTTCTTC. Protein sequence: CASSSGQYNEQFF.

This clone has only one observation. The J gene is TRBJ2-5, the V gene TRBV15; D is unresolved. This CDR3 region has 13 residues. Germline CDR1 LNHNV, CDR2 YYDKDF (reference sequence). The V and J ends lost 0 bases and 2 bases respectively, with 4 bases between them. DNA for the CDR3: TGTGCCACCAGCAGAGAGCGGCAAGAGACCCAGTACTTC. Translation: CATSRERQETQYF.

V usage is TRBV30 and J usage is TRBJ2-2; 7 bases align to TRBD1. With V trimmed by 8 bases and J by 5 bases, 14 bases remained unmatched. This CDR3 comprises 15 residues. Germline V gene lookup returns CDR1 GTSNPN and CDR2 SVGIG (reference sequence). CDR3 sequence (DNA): TGTGCCGGGGGTTCCGGGACAGCTTATACCGGGGAGCTGTTTTTT. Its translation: CAGGSGTAYTGELFF. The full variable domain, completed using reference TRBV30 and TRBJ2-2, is SQTIHQWPATLVQPVGSPLSLECTVEGTSNPNLYWYRQAAGRGLQLLFYSVGIGQISSEVPQNLSASRPQDRQFILSSKKLLLSDSGFYLCAGGSGTAYTGELFFGEGSRLTVL.

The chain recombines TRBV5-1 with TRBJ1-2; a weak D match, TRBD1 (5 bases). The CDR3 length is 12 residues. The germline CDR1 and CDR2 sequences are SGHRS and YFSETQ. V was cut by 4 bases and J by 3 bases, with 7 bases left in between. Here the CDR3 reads CASSTQDYGYTF. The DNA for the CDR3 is TGCGCCAGCAGCACACAGGACTATGGCTACACCTTC.

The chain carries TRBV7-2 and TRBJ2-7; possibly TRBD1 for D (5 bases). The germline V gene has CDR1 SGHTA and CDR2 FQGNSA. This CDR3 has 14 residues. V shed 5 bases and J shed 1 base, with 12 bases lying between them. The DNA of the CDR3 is TGTGCCAGCAGCCTAGGGGCACATTCCTACGAGCAGTACTTC. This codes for CASSLGAHSYEQYF.

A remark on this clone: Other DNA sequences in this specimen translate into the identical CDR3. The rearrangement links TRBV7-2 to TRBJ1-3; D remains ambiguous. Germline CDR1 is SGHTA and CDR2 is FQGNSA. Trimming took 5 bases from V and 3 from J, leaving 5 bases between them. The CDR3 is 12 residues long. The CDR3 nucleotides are TGTGCCAGCAGCCTCAGTGGAAACACCATATATTTT. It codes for CASSLSGNTIYF.

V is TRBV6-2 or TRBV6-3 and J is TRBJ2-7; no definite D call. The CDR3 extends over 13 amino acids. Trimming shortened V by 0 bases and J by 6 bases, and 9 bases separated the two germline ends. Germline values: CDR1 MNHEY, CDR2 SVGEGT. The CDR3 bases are TGTGCCAGCAGTTACTCGACCGGGCCCGAGCAGTACTTC. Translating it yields CASSYSTGPEQYF.

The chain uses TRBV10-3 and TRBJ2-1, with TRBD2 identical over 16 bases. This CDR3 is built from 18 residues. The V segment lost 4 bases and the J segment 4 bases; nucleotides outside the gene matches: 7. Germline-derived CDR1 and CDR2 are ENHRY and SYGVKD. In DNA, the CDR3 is TGTGCCATCAGTGGGGGGACTAGCGGGAGGGCCTCGTACAATGAGCAGTTCTTC. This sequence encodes CAISGGTSGRASYNEQFF.

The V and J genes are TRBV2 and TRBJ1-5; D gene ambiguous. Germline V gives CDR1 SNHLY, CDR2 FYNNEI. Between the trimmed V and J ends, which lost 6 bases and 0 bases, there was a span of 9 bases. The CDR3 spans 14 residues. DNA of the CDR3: TGTGCCAGCAGGGGCCGGTATAGCAATCAGCCCCAGCATTTT. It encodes CASRGRYSNQPQHF.

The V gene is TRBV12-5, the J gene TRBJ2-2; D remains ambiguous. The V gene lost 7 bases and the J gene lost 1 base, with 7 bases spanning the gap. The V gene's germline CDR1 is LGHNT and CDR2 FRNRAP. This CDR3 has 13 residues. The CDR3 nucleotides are TGTGCTAGTGCGTACTTGAACACCGGGGAGCTGTTTTTT. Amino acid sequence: CASAYLNTGELFF.